The clone carrying this TCR beta chain showed up many times. Its antigen remains unidentified. Time point described: persistent/refractory GD, antithyroid drugs over 5 years with positive TRAb. There was RNA extracted from PBMCs, and the TCR library was made from it. CDR3 length equals 14 residues. V gave up 3 bases and J gave up 8 bases, with 16 bases separating them. Library construction for TCR beta used iRepertoire HTBI primers and Arm-PCR of CDR3 regions. As handled by the study authors: The samples yielded fewer than 75 TRBV and 14 to 15 TRBJ segments. TCRdb ran MiXCR on the multiplex PCR reads and lists one entry per CDR3 protein. TCRdb, rather than the study authors, made the V and J calls. The sample has hundreds of thousands of distinct CDR3 sequences, 20% to 25% seen once; the top ten hold roughly 7.7%. This entry comes from a study of regulatory T cells in long-lasting Graves disease. Whole-study findings and limits: Newly diagnosed patients shared approximately 1,000 public clonotypes; persistent patients shared under 3,000.

The specimen comprised peripheral blood mononuclear cells (PBMCs), sampled when the disease was refractory, from a patient treated with antithyroid drugs. The gene calls are TRBV12-3 or TRBV12-4 and TRBJ1-1; D perhaps matches TRBD1 (6 bases). The sequence was collected from a female donor with Graves disease. The CDR3 sequence is CASSFAGGSAEAFF. The CDR3 region has the DNA TGTGCCAGCAGTTTTGCGGGGGGCTCTGCCGAAGCTTTCTTT.